This T cell receptor (beta chain) came from a study of T-cell memory formation after mild COVID-19. Turning to the study itself: The study found TCR clusters largely donor specific.

Regarding the study as a whole: What remained unconfirmed was the SARS-CoV-2 specificity of second-wave clones peaking on day 37. Contracting CD4+ clones sat mainly in CM and EM; CD8+ in EMRA.

One entry per CDR3 protein results from TCRdb running MiXCR on the 5' RACE reads. Of 6,000 to 7,000 distinct CDR3 sequences in the sample, about 18% were seen once. This clonotype is medium-sized (0.01 to 0.1%) within its sample. Its antigen remains unidentified. CDR1 is MGHDK, CDR2 SYGVNS, per germline. V shed 4 bases, J shed 2 bases, and the junction held 6 bases outside the gene matches. This CDR3 has 15 residues. The chain carries TRBV25-1 and TRBJ2-7, with 9 bases aligning to TRBD2. Source material: PBMCs or a T cell subset sorted from them (not recorded which). This clonotype was sampled from an adult woman who had mild COVID-19 (a few samples of this study predate the infection). Cell type and time point are not known. CDR3 sequence (DNA): TGTGCCAGCAGTGTTAGCGGACTAGCGCCCTACGAGCAGTACTTC. Amino acid sequence: CASSVSGLAPYEQYF.